This T cell receptor (beta chain) was documented in a study of blood T cell repertoires in COVID-19. Study in general: Samples taken during acute and convalescent COVID-19 were collected in the United States, Italy and Spain.

To note about this clone: In the same sample, other DNA sequences code for this CDR3.

J gave up 7 bases and V 1 base, and 3 bases lay outside the gene matches. CDR3 length: 15 residues. Germline V gene lookup returns CDR1 LGHDT and CDR2 YNNKEL (reference sequence). TCRdb's table, derived via immunoSEQ multiplex PCR, lists solely in-frame clones and lacks some. This sample carries 150,000 to 200,000 clones, almost 80% of them seen once, and the ten largest clones take about 25%. V usage is TRBV3-1 (or the pseudogene TRBV3-2) and J usage is TRBJ1-6; 8 bases agree with TRBD1. The source of this sequence is a woman in her seventies with acute or convalescent COVID-19. Sequenced input: peripheral blood. The CDR3: CASSQAGQGNSPLHF. In DNA, the CDR3 is TGTGCCAGCAGCCAAGCAGGACAGGGAAATTCACCCCTCCACTTT.